These 21 T cell receptor beta chains originate from one sample sequenced in a study of T cells of healthy individuals. Via MiXCR, TCRdb re-called the 5' RACE reads, giving one row per CDR3 protein. The repertoire holds approximately 58,000 distinct CDR3 sequences, with over 12% as singletons. These receptors originate from a human donor in good health.

This clonotype was seen many times. The chain is built from TRBV12-3 or TRBV12-4 and TRBJ1-6; 11 bases line up with TRBD1. J gave up 6 bases and V 10 bases, and 11 bases lay outside the gene matches. The CDR3 is made up of 16 amino acids. Written as DNA, the CDR3 is TGTGCCACCCGGCCGGCCGGGACAGGGGGTAATTCACCCCTCCACTTT. Encoded protein: CATRPAGTGGNSPLHF.

This clonotype appeared many times. J is TRBJ1-1 and V is TRBV6-5, with D possibly matching TRBD1 (5 bases). The CDR3 length is 14 residues. Germline loops: CDR1 MNHEY, CDR2 SVGAGI. V lost 5 bases and J 3 bases, leaving 13 bases between the germline ends. Written as DNA, the CDR3 is TGTGCCAGCAGTCCGGGGCGAGGGTACACTGAAGCTTTCTTT. Translating it yields CASSPGRGYTEAFF.

This chain joins TRBV4-2 and TRBJ2-5; no firm D call. The CDR3 is made up of 13 amino acids. V dropped 5 bases and J dropped 4 bases, with 11 bases sitting between them. CDR1 and CDR2 from the germline V gene are LGHNA and YNFKEQ. Here the CDR3 reads CASSSTRGETQYF. In DNA form, the CDR3 reads TGTGCCAGCAGCTCGACCCGAGGAGAGACCCAGTACTTC.

In its sample, this clonotype was seen many times. The V and J genes are TRBV6-5 and TRBJ1-5; no reliable D call. V shed 4 bases and J shed 3 bases, with 7 bases lying between them. The CDR3 runs 13 residues. Per the germline V gene, CDR1 is MNHEY and CDR2 is SVGAGI. CDR3 amino acids: CASSLQNNQPQHF. CDR3 nucleotide sequence: TGTGCCAGCAGTTTACAGAACAATCAGCCCCAGCATTTT.

The rearrangement uses TRBV12-3 or TRBV12-4 and TRBJ2-2; the D gene is possibly TRBD2 (5 bases). CDR3 length: 15 residues. With 6 bases removed from V and 2 bases from J, the gap between germline ends came to 13 bases. The CDR3 sequence is CASRVGVANTGELFF. Here the CDR3 DNA reads TGTGCCAGCAGAGTGGGAGTGGCTAACACCGGGGAGCTGTTTTTT.

This clonotype came up a few times. The rearrangement links TRBV20-1 to TRBJ2-7, with no clear D. Germline values: CDR1 DFQATT, CDR2 SNEGSKA (reference sequence). V lost 6 bases and J 4 bases, leaving 19 bases between the germline ends. This CDR3 is 14 amino acids long. The DNA of the CDR3 is TGCAGTGCCTCAGACGCATCAGTGACATACGAGCAGTACTTC. This gives the protein CSASDASVTYEQYF.

The sample holds a few counts of this clonotype. V is TRBV19 and J is TRBJ1-1; D is ambiguous. Trimming stripped 1 base from V and 0 bases from J, with 6 bases between. CDR1 and CDR2 (germline): LNHDA, SQIVND (reference sequence). This CDR3 has 14 amino acids. CDR3 bases: TGTGCCAGTAGTATAGTCGGGATGAACACTGAAGCTTTCTTT. This translates into CASSIVGMNTEAFF.

This clonotype was seen a handful of times. The rearrangement joins TRBV11-2 to TRBJ2-1, with TRBD2 identical over 9 bases. Germline trimming cut 6 bases from V and 1 base from J; bases unmatched to any gene: 19. This CDR3 spans 20 amino acids. Looked up from germline, CDR1 is SGHAT and CDR2 is FQNNGV. CDR3 region: CASSAELGLAHFTSYNEQFF. In DNA, the CDR3 is TGTGCCAGCAGTGCAGAGCTGGGACTAGCCCATTTTACTTCCTACAATGAGCAGTTCTTC.

In nucleotides, the CDR3 is TGTGCCAGCAGCTTAGGGGCAGGGGATGAGACCCAGTACTTC. It specifies CASSLGAGDETQYF. The chain is built from TRBV7-8 and TRBJ2-5; D is possibly TRBD1 (6 bases). This CDR3 is 14 amino acids long. Germline values: CDR1 SGHVS, CDR2 FQNEAQ. V lost 1 base, J lost 5 bases, and 11 bases lay in between.

This clonotype showed up just a few times. The chain uses TRBV6-2 or TRBV6-3 and TRBJ1-1; D gene unclear. The CDR3 totals 14 residues. Germline CDR1 and CDR2: MNHEY and SVGEGT. V was shortened by 5 bases and J by 8 bases, with 18 bases between the two germline ends. CDR3: CASSLTGSGLEAFF. As DNA, the CDR3 is TGTGCCAGCAGTCTGACGGGGAGTGGGCTCGAAGCTTTCTTT.

The genes are TRBV10-3 and TRBJ2-1; weak D call: TRBD2 (6 bases). There are 14 residues in the CDR3. V was cut by 8 bases and J by 4 bases, with 15 bases left in between. In germline, CDR1 is ENHRY, CDR2 SYGVKD. The CDR3 coding sequence is TGTGCCATCGGTAGTAGCCTAGCGTACAATGAGCAGTTCTTC. This sequence encodes CAIGSSLAYNEQFF.

The table lists this clonotype with a few counts. The V call is TRBV7-2, the J call TRBJ1-3; tentative D call: TRBD1 (6 bases). The CDR3 length is 16 residues. The germline V gene encodes CDR1 SGHTA and CDR2 FQGNSA. Between the trimmed V and J ends, which lost 2 bases and 0 bases, there was a span of 11 bases. The CDR3 is CASSLRTEFSGNTIYF. For the CDR3, the DNA is TGTGCCAGCAGCTTAAGGACAGAGTTCTCTGGAAACACCATATATTTT.

This clonotype was counted at least ten times. This sequence joins TRBV11-2 and TRBJ2-1; a weak D match, TRBD1 (6 bases). Germline V gene lookup returns CDR1 SGHAT and CDR2 FQNNGV. Deletions cut 3 bases from V and 6 bases from J, with 15 bases between. The CDR3 is made up of 15 amino acids. CDR3 protein: CASSFGQHRGNEQFF. The CDR3 region has the DNA TGTGCCAGCAGCTTTGGACAGCATAGAGGCAATGAGCAGTTCTTC.

This clonotype showed up many times. The chain is built from TRBV24-1 and TRBJ2-3; D not resolved. There are 11 residues in the CDR3. Germline V gives CDR1 KGHDR, CDR2 SFDVKD. The ends were cut back, 1 base at V and 6 bases at J, with 1 base in the middle. CDR3 loop: CATSDFDTQYF. CDR3 nucleotide sequence: TGTGCCACCAGTGATTTCGATACGCAGTATTTT.

On this clonotype: Being one base from a much bigger clone, this may be a read error. V is TRBV12-3 or TRBV12-4 and J is TRBJ1-1; no reliable D call. The CDR3 is 13 residues long. Trimming took 5 bases from V and 1 from J, leaving 8 bases between them. CDR3 nucleotides: TGTGCCAGCAGTCCGACAACGAACACTGAAGCTTTCTTT. Protein: CASSPTTNTEAFF.

This clonotype came up many times. V gene TRBV20-1 combines with J gene TRBJ2-2; D gene unclear. Germline V CDR1 and CDR2: DFQATT, SNEGSKA (reference sequence). The CDR3 consists of 14 residues. V dropped 1 base and J dropped 4 bases, with 10 bases sitting between them. CDR3 nucleotides: TGCAGTGCTAGAGCTAGTGTAGGCACCGGGGAGCTGTTTTTT. The encoded protein is CSARASVGTGELFF.

The J gene is TRBJ2-5, the V gene TRBV5-6; tentative D call: TRBD1 (6 bases). This CDR3 region has 15 residues. From germline, CDR1 is SGHDT and CDR2 YYEEEE. V was clipped by 0 bases and J by 4 bases, with 13 bases between them. This CDR3 reads CASSLAGRGPETQYF. CDR3 nucleotide sequence: TGTGCCAGCAGCTTGGCTGGCAGGGGTCCAGAGACCCAGTACTTC.

This clonotype showed up just a few times. The chain is built from TRBV27 and TRBJ2-7; 7 bases line up with TRBD1. The germline V gene has CDR1 MNHEY and CDR2 SMNVEV (reference sequence). There are 14 residues in the CDR3. Trimming took 5 bases from V and 5 from J; bases not matched to a gene: 9. CDR3 nucleotides: TGTGCCAGCAGTCCGGGGACAGCCCCCAACGAGCAGTACTTC. The encoded protein is CASSPGTAPNEQYF.

This clonotype has at least ten counts. The V gene is TRBV5-6, the J gene TRBJ1-1; D remains ambiguous. The CDR3 totals 13 residues. Germline V gene sequence: CDR1 SGHDT, CDR2 YYEEEE. V was pared by 1 base and J by 1 base, with 5 bases between. In DNA, the CDR3 is TGTGCCAGCAGCTTGTCGGAGAACACTGAAGCTTTCTTT. Translating gives CASSLSENTEAFF.

This clonotype was recorded many times. This rearrangement joins TRBV30 to TRBJ1-1, with D perhaps TRBD1 (6 bases). Trimming removed 4 bases at V and 10 bases at J, with 13 bases between. Germline V gene data show CDR1 as GTSNPN and CDR2 as SVGIG (reference sequence). The CDR3 runs to 11 residues. Here the CDR3 DNA reads TGTGCCTGGATCACAGGGAAGAGAGCTTTCTTT. Its translation: CAWITGKRAFF.

This clonotype was counted at least ten times. CDR3 loop: CSVGSRQYNEQFF. CDR3 DNA sequence: TGCAGCGTAGGTTCGCGGCAGTACAATGAGCAGTTCTTC. The V gene is TRBV29-1, the J gene TRBJ2-1; D gene uncertain. V was trimmed by 6 bases and J by 4 bases, leaving 13 bases between them. The CDR3 spans 13 residues. CDR1 and CDR2 (germline): SQVTM, ANQGSEA.